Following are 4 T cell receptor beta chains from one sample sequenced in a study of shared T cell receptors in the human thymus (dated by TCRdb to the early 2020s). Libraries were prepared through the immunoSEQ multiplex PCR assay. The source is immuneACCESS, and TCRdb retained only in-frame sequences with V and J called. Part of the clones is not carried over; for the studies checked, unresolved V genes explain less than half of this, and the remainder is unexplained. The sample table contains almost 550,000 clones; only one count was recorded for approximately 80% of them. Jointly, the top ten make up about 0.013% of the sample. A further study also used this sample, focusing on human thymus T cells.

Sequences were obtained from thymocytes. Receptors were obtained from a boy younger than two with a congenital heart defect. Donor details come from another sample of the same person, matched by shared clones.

CDR3 DNA sequence: TGTGCCAGCAGTTTAAGGGACAGGGGGCTCGGGGAGACCCAGTACTTC. This encodes CASSLRDRGLGETQYF. The chain links TRBV27 to TRBJ2-5, with 12 bases identical to TRBD1. The CDR3 is 16 residues long. J lost 5 bases, V lost 2 bases, and 6 bases had no gene match. In germline, CDR1 is MNHEY, CDR2 SMNVEV (reference sequence).

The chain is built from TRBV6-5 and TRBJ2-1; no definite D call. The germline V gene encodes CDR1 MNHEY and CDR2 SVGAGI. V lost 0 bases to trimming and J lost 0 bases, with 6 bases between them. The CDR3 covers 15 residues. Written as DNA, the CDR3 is TGTGCCAGCAGTTACTCAGAGAGCTCCTACAATGAGCAGTTCTTC. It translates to CASSYSESSYNEQFF.

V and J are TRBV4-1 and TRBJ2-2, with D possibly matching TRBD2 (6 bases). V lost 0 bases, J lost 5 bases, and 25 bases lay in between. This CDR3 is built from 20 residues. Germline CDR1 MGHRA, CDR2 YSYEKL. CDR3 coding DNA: TGCGCCAGCAGCCAAGAAGGTCCCGCGGGGACCCTTAAAAGGACCGGGGAGCTGTTTTTT. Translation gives CASSQEGPAGTLKRTGELFF.

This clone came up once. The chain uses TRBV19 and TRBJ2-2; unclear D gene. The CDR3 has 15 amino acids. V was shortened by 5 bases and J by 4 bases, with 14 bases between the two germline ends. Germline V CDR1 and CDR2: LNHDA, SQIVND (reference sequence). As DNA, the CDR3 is TGTGCCAGTAGTCCTTGTGAGGAATCCACCGGGGAGCTGTTTTTT. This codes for CASSPCEESTGELFF.